The present T cell receptor beta chain was sequenced within a study of response to subunit inactivated influenza vaccine. Study-level points and caveats: It was the authors' suggestion that each seasonal influenza vaccination recruits few new T cells.

One entry per CDR3 protein results from TCRdb running MiXCR on the RT-PCR reads. The table shows around 520,000 distinct CDR3 sequences, with around 11% occurring only once. Only a few counts were recorded for this clonotype. Its specificity is not known. From germline, CDR1 is SQVTM and CDR2 ANQGSEA. The CDR3 consists of 12 residues. The V and J ends lost 3 bases and 8 bases respectively, with 10 bases between them. The rearrangement joins TRBV29-1 to TRBJ1-4, with D perhaps TRBD1 (5 bases). Sequenced here: PBMCs from blood, sampled on the day of vaccination. This clonotype was obtained from a man aged 45-60 years who received an inactivated influenza vaccine. This chain's CDR3 is CSVDGGMEKLFF. As DNA, the CDR3 is TGCAGCGTTGATGGGGGGATGGAAAAACTGTTTTTT.